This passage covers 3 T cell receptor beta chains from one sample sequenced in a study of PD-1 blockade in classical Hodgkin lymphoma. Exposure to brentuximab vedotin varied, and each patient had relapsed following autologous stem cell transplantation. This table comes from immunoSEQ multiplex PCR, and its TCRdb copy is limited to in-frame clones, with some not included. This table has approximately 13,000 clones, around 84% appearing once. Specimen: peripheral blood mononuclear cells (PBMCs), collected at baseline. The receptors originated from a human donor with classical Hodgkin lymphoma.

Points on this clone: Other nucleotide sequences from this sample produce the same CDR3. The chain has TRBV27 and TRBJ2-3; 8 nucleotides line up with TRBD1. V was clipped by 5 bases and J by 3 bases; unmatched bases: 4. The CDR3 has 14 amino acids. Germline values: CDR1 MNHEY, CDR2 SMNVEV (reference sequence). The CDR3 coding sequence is TGTGCCAGCAGTACCAGGGGGCGAACAGATACGCAGTATTTT. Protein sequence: CASSTRGRTDTQYF.

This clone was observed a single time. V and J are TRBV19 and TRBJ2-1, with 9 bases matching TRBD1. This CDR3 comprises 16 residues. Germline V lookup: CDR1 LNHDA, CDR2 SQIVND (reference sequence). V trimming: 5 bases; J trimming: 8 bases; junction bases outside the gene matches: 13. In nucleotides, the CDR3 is TGTGCCAGTAGTTGGACTCCAGGGACAGGGCTGGATGAGCAGTTCTTC. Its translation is CASSWTPGTGLDEQFF.

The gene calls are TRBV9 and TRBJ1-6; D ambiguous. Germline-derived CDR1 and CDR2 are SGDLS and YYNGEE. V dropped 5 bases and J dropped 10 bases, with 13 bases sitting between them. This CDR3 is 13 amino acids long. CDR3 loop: CASSPGVQSPLHF. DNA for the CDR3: TGTGCCAGCAGTCCCGGGGTCCAATCACCCCTCCACTTT.